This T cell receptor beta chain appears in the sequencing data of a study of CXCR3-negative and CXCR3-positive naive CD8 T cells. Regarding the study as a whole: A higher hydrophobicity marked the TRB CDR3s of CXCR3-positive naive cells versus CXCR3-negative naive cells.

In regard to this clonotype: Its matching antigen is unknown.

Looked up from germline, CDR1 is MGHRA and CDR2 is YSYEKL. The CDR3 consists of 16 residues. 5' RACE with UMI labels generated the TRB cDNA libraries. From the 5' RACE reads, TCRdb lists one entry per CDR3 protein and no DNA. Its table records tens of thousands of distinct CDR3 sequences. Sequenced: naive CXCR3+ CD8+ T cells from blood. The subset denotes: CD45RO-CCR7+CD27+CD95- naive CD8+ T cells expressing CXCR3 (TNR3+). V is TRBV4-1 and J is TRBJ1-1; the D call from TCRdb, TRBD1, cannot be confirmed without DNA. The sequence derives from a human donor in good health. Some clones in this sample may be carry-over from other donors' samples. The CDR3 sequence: CASSQDLVQGAPEAFF.